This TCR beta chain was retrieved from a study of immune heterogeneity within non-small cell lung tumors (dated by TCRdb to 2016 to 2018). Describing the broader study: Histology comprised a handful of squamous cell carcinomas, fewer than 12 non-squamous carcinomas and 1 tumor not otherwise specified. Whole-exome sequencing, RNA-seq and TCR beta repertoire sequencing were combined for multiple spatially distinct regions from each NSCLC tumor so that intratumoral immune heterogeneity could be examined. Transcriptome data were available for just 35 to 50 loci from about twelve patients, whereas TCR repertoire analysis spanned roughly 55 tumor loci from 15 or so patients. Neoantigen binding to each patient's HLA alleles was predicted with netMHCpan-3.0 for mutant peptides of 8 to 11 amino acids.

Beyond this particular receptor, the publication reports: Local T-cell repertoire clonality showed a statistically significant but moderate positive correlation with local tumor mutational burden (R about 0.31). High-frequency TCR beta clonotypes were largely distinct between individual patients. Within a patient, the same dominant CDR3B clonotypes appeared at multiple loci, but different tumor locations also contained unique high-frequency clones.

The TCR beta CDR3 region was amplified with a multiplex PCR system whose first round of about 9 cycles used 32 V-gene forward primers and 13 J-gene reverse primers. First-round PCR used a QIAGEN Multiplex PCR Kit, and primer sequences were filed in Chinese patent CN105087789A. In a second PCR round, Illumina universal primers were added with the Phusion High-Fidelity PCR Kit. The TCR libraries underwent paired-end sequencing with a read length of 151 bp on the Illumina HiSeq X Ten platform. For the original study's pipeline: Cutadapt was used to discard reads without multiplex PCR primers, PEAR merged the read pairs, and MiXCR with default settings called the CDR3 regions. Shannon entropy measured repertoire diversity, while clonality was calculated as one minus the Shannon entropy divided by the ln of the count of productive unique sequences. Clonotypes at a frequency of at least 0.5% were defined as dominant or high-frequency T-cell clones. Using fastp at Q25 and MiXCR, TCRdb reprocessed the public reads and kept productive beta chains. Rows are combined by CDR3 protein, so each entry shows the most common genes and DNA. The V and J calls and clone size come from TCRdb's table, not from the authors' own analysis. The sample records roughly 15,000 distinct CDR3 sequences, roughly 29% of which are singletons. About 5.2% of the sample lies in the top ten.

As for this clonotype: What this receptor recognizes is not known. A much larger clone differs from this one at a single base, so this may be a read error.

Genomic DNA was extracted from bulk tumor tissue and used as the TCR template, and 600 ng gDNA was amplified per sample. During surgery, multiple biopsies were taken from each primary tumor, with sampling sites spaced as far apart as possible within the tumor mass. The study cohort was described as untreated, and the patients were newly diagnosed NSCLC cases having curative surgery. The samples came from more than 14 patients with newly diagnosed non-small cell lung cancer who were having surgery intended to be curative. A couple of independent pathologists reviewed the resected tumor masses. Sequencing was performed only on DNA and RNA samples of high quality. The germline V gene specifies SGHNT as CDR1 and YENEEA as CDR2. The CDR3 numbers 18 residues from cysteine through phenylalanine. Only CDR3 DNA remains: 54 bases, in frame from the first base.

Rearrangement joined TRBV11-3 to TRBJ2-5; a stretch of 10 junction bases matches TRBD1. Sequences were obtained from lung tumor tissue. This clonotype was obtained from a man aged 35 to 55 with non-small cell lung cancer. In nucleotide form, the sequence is TGTGCCAGCAGCTTAGGTCAGATGGGACAGGGGTTTCAAGAGCCCCAGTACTTC. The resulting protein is CASSLGQMGQGFQEPQYF.